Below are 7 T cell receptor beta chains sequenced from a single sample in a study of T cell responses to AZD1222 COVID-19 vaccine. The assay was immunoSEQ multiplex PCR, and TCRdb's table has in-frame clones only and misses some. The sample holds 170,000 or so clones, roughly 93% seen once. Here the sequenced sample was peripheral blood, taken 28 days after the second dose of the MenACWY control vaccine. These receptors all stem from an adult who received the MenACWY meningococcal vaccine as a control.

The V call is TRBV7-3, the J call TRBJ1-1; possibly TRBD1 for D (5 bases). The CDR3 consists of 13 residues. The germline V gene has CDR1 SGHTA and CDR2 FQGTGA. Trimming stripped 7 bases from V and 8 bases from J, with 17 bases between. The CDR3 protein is CASMQGPGQEAFF. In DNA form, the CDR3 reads TGTGCCAGCATGCAGGGCCCGGGGCAGGAAGCTTTCTTT.

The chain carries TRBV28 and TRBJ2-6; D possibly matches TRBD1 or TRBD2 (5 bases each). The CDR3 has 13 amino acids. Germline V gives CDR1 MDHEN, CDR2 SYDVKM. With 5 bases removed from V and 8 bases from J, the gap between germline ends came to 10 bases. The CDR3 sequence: CASSPGSTNVLTF. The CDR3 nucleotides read TGTGCCAGCAGTCCAGGGAGCACCAACGTCCTGACTTTC.

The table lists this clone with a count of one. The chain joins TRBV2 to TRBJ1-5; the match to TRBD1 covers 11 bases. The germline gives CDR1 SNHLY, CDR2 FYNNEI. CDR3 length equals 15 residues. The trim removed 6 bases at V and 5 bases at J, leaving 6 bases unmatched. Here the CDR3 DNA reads TGTGCCAGCAGCGCTGGGACAGGGGGAGATCAGCCCCAGCATTTT. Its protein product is CASSAGTGGDQPQHF.

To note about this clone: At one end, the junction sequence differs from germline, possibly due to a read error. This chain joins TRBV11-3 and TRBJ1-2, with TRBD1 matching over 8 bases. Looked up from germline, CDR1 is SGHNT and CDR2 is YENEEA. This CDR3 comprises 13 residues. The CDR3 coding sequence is TGTGCCAGCAGCTTTGATGGACAGGGAAGCTCCCACTTC. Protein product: CASSFDGQGSSHF.

The CDR3 reads CASSPGQGNQPQHF. Here the CDR3 DNA reads TGTGCCAGCAGTCCGGGACAGGGCAATCAGCCCCAGCATTTT. The chain is built from TRBV6-5 and TRBJ1-5; 8 nucleotides align to TRBD1. The length of the CDR3 is 14 residues. In germline, CDR1 is MNHEY, CDR2 SVGAGI. J gave up 2 bases and V 5 bases, and 2 bases lay outside the gene matches.

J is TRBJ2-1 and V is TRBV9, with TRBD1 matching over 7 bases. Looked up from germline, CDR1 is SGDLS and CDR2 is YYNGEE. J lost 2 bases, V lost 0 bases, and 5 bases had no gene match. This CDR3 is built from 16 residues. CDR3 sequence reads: CASSVAEGAAYNEQFF. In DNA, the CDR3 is TGTGCCAGCAGCGTAGCTGAGGGGGCGGCCTACAATGAGCAGTTCTTC.

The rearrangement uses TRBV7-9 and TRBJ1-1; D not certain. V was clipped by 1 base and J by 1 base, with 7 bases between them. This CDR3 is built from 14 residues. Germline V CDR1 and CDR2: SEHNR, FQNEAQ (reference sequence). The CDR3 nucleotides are TGTGCCAGCAGCTTAGAAGTTACGAACACTGAAGCTTTCTTT. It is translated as CASSLEVTNTEAFF.